The clone carrying this T cell receptor (beta chain) has only one observation. These data come from a study of technical replicates of blood from a few donors. Some clones are missing from TCRdb's copy, which holds only in-frame ones; the method was immunoSEQ multiplex PCR. The table has approximately 79,000 clones, approximately 97% seen once; the top ten hold almost 0.3%. The CDR3 length is 11 residues. Germline CDR1 reads DFQATT; CDR2 reads SNEGSKA (reference sequence). The V end lost 8 bases, the J end lost 0 bases, and 7 bases lay between the germline ends. The sequencing sample was made of T cells isolated from PBMCs. The receptor was isolated from a human donor in good health. V gene TRBV20-1 combines with J gene TRBJ1-2; no firm D call. This chain's CDR3 is CSLGANYGYTF. DNA of the CDR3: TGCAGTTTGGGAGCTAACTATGGCTACACCTTC.